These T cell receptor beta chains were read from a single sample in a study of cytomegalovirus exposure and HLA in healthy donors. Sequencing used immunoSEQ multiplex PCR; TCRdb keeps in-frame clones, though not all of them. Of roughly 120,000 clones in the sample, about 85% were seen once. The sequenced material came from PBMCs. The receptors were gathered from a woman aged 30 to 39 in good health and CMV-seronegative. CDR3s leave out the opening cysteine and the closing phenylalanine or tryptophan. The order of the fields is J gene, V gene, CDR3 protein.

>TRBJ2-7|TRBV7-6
ASSLRGGSSYEQY
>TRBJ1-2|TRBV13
ASSQGRSRGYT
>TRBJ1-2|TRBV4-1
ASSPGQGAGGYT
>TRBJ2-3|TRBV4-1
ASSQERGQATNTQY
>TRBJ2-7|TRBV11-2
ASSRDSSYEQY
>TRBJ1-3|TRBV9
ASSAKDRVSGNTIY
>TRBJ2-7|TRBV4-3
ASSQEEGPSYEQY
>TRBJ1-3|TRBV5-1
ASSFAPRRSGNTIY
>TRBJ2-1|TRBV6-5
ASSYSRGEQF
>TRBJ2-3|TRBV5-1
ASSLGLAGTDTQY
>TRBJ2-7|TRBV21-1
ASSKKSGTGGIEQY
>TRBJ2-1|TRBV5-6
ASSLGLAVYNEQF
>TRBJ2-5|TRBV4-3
ASSQDLGGSQETQY
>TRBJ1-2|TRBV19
ASSISSGTGAGGYGYT
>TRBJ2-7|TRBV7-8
ASSLPRQGAKYFYEQY
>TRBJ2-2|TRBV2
ASIRLTGTGELF
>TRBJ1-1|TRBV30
ARRRPLQGKTEAF
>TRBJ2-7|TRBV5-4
ASSPGLAGGSYEQY
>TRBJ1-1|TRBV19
ATQTGGPTEAF
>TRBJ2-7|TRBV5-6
ASSFSGQHYEQY
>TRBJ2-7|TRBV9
ASSPRDILSEQY
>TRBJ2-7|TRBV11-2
ASSLDLAGVYEQY
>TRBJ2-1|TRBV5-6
ASSGSGQGRNEQF
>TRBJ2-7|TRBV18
ASSPGTGARGNEQY
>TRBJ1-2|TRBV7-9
ASSPRQGGRTNYGYT
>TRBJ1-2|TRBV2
ASSEGVGVGYT
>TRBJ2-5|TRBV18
ASSPPAEQETQY
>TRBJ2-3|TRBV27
ASSFDRVGDTQY
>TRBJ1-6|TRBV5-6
ASSLGVRRSSYNSPLH
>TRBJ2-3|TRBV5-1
ASRRTGYDTQY
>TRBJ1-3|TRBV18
ASSVINRSSGNTIY
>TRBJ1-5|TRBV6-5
ASSKGNLNQPQH
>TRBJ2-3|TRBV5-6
ASSLGLAGASLSTQY
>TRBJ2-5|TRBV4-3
ASSQDYRSGGETQY
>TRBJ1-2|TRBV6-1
ASSELGATLH